This TCR beta chain was observed in a study of shared clonotypes between healthy human individuals (dated by TCRdb to about 2020). About the full investigation: A couple of women and three men aged 18 to 49 years were included in the cohort. For each donor, CD4 naive and CD4 memory were each given three plates, CD8 naive was given two plates, and CD8 memory was given one plate. Blood TCR repertoires of five healthy adults were deeply sequenced to estimate repertoire size and the extent of clonotype sharing between individuals. Libraries were prepared and TCR repertoires were sequenced by different laboratories using diverse techniques, in order to increase sequencing depth and limit assay-specific biases. Leukapheresis yielded between about 0.94 and 10 billion PBMCs per donor. Points the paper makes about the study in general: Naive subsets generally had larger estimated clonotype richness than memory subsets did. Based on pairwise subsampling, the degree of clonotype sharing among donors was expected to be affected by sequencing depth. When several donors were compared, the shared fraction of clonotypes was 5% to 6.5% for naive CD4, 3.5% for naive CD8, roughly 2.5% for memory CD4, and less than 0.45% for memory CD8. Sampling was restricted to blood, and TCR repertoires in tissue are likely to differ from TCR repertoires in blood. Incomplete sequencing was indicated by rarefaction of sorted-subset datasets, despite the large sequencing depth. Clonotypes shared by all four sorted-subset donors showed higher generation probabilities than non-shared clonotypes. Because the study included only a small number of donors, the genetic and exposure-history diversity represented was limited.

Donors were healthy HIV-negative adults with no recently reported acute infections or vaccinations. Every donor was a Caucasian adult residing in Nashville, Tennessee, USA. CD4+ T cells were enriched by magnetic negative selection, after which naive cells were positively selected on CD45RA and the negative fraction was taken as the memory subset. After blood collection by leukapheresis, PBMCs were isolated using Ficoll-Histopaque density gradient centrifugation and then cryopreserved in the vapor phase of liquid nitrogen. Analytical flow cytometry was used to check the purity and quantity of each magnetically sorted T cell population. Each sorted fraction had its genomic DNA isolated and then quantified by UV absorbance on a Nanodrop 2000c. TCR CDR3 regions were amplified from genomic DNA by multiplex PCR using the deep immunoSEQ assay. Extracted genomic DNA from each cell subset was spread evenly across all wells of several immunoSEQ 96-well plates, with each plate serving as a replicate. For sorted subsets, approximately 0.2 ug of genomic DNA, equivalent to around 30,000 T cell genomes, went into each replicate PCR. Purified libraries were measured with a Qubit 3.0 fluorometer, size-checked on a Bioanalyzer 2100, and measured again with the KAPA Library Quantification kit. A separate single-read 150-cycle Illumina NextSeq 550 flow cell was used to sequence each immunoSEQ 96-well plate. In the paper's pipeline: Because the immunoSEQ output included only junctional sequences and no quality scores, the filtering could not be the same as the filtering used for full-length reads. To assign V/J genes and CDR3, sequences were annotated against IMGT germline references using PyIR, a Python wrapper for IgBLAST v1.9. Reads were filtered out if the reads had weak V/J assignments (E-value above 1e-6), no CDR3, stop codons, out-of-frame junctions, or ambiguous translated residues. A V3J clonotype was defined by an identical inferred V gene, J gene, and CDR3 amino acid sequence. To compute the percentage overlap between repertoires, the number of shared unique clonotypes was divided by the size of the smaller repertoire. Repertoire richness was assessed with RTK rarefaction, the Chao1 estimator, and Recon v2.1 estimates of unobserved clonotypes. Generation probabilities were computed with OLGA for all TCRbeta clonotypes obtained by the gDNA method from a few donors. In its TCRdb copy, this immuneACCESS table keeps in-frame sequences only and misses some clones. Where compared with another copy, unresolved V genes explain less than half of these, and the others have no known cause. V and J calls and clone size are as listed in that table; D and trimming were resolved from the DNA. For this sample the table gives more than 2 million clones, of which approximately 94% were detected only once. The ten largest account for about 0.13% of the sample.

Spanning cysteine to phenylalanine, the CDR3 consists of 12 amino acids. Just CDR3 DNA is preserved here, 36 bases in frame from base 1. CDR1 and CDR2 are drawn from the germline V gene: SQVTM, ANQGSEA. As regards this clone: It has no known antigen specificity. An end of the junction does not agree with germline; a read error may underlie this.

This receptor was obtained from a man in his late teens or twenties in good health. The specimen sequenced was naive CD4+ T cells sorted from blood. What the cell subset or site label conveys for this sample: CD45RA+ positively selected. Here the chain combines TRBV29-1 and TRBJ1-2; D gene: possibly TRBD1, on 5 matching bases. CDR3 reads: CSVILEGISAYF. The sequence in DNA is TGCAGCGTTATTCTCGAGGGGATATCCGCTTACTTC.